Here is one T cell receptor (beta chain) with its context. The source of the sample is a study of shared clonotypes between healthy human individuals. An assay was performed, and its level was deep. For sorted subsets, about 200 ng DNA per replicate equaled 30,000 or so T cell genomes. Sequencing was performed with immunoSEQ multiplex PCR; in TCRdb, only in-frame clones are kept and a portion is missing. Of millions of clones listed, 85% to 95% were seen once; the top ten hold 1.7%. Germline V lookup: CDR1 MNHEY, CDR2 SMNVEV (reference sequence). The CDR3 is 16 residues long. The J segment lost 8 bases and the V segment lost 5 bases, leaving 9 bases of the junction unmatched. The naive CD8 population came from CD45RO-negative cells selected for CCR7, without terminally differentiated effector memory CD45RA+ cells.

The source of this sequence is a young man in good health. Some clones in this sample may be carry-over from other donors' samples. The sequenced sample consisted of naive CD8+ T cells from PBMCs. The chain employs TRBV27 and TRBJ2-2; 12 nucleotides line up with TRBD2. CDR3 region: CASSHGLAGLTGELFF. Here the CDR3 DNA reads TGTGCCAGCAGTCATGGACTAGCGGGATTGACTGGGGAGCTGTTTTTT.